The clone carrying this T cell receptor (beta chain) was detected only a few times. These data come from a study of cytomegalovirus exposure and HLA in healthy donors. This CDR3 comprises 14 residues. From germline, CDR1 is SGHVS and CDR2 FQNEAQ. V was shortened by 4 bases and J by 3 bases, with 12 bases between the two germline ends. PCR primers comprised 60 Vbeta and 13 Jbeta primers. Original analysis: Roughly 80 million unique TCR beta chains, about 12 million shared, were counted in a later analysis. Using immunoSEQ multiplex PCR, the repertoire was profiled, and TCRdb retains in-frame clones only, with some absent. V, J and clone size are taken as reported in that table, and D and trimming were inferred from the DNA itself. The sample lists about 110,000 clones, 70% to 85% seen once, with about 2.7% in the top ten.

V and J are TRBV7-8 and TRBJ1-1; weak D call: TRBD1 (5 bases). The sample comprised PBMCs. The source of this sequence is a woman younger than 30 in good health and CMV-seronegative. In nucleotides, the CDR3 is TGTGCCAGCAGCTCCTTGACAGAATACACTGAAGCTTTCTTT. Protein product: CASSSLTEYTEAFF. The full variable domain, completed using reference TRBV7-8 and TRBJ1-1, is GAGVSQSPRYKVAKRGQDVALRCDPISGHVSLFWYQQALGQGPEFLTYFQNEAQLDKSGLPSDRFFAERPEGSVSTLKIQRTQQEDSAVYLCASSSLTEYTEAFFGQGTRLTVV.